This T cell receptor (beta chain) came from a study of identical twins. Looked up from germline, CDR1 is LGHNA and CDR2 is YNFKEQ. The V and J ends lost 6 bases and 5 bases, in that order; junction bases with no gene match: 15. The CDR3 is 17 residues long. This clonotype has just a few counts. Unique molecular identifiers were in the cDNA, with template-switch universal primer binding. TCRdb analysed the 5' RACE reads with MiXCR anew, one entry per CDR3 protein. The profile shows approximately 210,000 distinct CDR3 sequences, over 8% of them singletons. The TCR sequence derives from a woman between 18 and 29 years old in good health. The chain couples TRBV4-2 to TRBJ2-3; TRBD2 aligns across 9 bases. Sequencing input: memory (CD45RO+) T cells sorted from blood. The chain's CDR3 is CASSLTRGASGVDTQYF. CDR3 bases: TGTGCCAGCAGTTTGACTCGGGGGGCTAGCGGGGTAGATACGCAGTATTTT.